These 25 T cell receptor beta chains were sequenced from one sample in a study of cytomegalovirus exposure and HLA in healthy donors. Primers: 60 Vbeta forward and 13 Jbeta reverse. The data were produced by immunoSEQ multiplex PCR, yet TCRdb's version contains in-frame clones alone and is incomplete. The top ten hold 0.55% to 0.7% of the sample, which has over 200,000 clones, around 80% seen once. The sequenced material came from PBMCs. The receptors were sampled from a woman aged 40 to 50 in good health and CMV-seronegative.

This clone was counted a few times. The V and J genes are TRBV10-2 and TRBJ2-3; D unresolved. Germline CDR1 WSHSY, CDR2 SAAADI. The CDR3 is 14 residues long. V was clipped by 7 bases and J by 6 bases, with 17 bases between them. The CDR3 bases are TGCGCCAGCATGGGCACCCCGAGTCGCGATACGCAGTATTTT. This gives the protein CASMGTPSRDTQYF.

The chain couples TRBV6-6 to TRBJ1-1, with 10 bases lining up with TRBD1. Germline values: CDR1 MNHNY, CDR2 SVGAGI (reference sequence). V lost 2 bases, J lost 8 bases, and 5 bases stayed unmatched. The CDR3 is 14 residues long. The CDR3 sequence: CASSYRQGAREAFF. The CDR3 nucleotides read TGTGCCAGCAGTTACAGACAGGGGGCAAGAGAAGCTTTCTTT.

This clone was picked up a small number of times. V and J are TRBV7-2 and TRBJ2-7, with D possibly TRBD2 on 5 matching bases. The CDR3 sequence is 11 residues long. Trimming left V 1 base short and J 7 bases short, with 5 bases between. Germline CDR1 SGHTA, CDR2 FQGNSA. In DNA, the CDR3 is TGTGCCAGCAGCTTAGAGCGGGAGCAGTACTTC. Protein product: CASSLEREQYF.

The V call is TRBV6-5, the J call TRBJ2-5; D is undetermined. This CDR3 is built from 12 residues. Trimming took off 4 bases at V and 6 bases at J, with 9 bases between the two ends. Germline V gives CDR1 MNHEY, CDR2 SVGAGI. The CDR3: CASSSDLQTQYF. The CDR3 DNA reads TGTGCCAGCAGTTCCGATCTACAGACCCAGTACTTC.

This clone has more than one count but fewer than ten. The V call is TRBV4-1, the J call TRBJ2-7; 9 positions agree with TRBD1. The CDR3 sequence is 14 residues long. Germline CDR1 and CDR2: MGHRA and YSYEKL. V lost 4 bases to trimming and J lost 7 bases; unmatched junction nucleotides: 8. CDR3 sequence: CASSPMDRGREQYF. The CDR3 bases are TGCGCCAGCAGCCCGATGGACAGGGGACGGGAGCAGTACTTC.

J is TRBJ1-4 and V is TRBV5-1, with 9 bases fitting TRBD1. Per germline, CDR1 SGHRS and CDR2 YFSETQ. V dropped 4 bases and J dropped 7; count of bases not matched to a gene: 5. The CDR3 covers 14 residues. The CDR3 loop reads CASSAGQGFEKLFF. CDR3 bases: TGCGCCAGCAGCGCGGGACAGGGATTTGAAAAACTGTTTTTT.

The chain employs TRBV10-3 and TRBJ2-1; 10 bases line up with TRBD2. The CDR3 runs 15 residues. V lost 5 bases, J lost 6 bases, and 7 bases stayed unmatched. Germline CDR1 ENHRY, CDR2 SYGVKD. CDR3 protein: CAISYSGTSVNEQFF. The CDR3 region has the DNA TGTGCCATCAGTTACTCCGGGACTAGCGTCAATGAGCAGTTCTTC.

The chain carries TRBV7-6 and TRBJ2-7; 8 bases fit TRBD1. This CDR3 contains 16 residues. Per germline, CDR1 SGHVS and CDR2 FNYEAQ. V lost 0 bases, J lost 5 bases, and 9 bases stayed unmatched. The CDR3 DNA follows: TGTGCCAGCAGCTTAGCTCCCCCAGGGGGCAGCAACGAGCAGTACTTC. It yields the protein CASSLAPPGGSNEQYF.

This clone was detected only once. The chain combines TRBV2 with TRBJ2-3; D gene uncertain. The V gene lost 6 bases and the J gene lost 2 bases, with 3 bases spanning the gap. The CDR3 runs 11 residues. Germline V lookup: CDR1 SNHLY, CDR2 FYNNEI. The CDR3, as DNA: TGTGCCAGCAGATACACAGATACGCAGTATTTT. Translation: CASRYTDTQYF. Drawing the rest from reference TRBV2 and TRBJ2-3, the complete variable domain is EPEVTQTPSHQVTQMGQEVILRCVPISNHLYFYWYRQILGQKVEFLVSFYNNEISEKSEIFDDQFSVERPDGSNFTLKIRSTKLEDSAMYFCASRYTDTQYFGPGTRLTVL.

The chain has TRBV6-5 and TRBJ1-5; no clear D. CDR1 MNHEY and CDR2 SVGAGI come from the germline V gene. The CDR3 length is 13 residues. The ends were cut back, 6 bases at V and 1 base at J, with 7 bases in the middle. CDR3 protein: CASSPGSNQPQHF. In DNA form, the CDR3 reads TGTGCCAGCAGCCCGGGGAGCAATCAGCCCCAGCATTTT.

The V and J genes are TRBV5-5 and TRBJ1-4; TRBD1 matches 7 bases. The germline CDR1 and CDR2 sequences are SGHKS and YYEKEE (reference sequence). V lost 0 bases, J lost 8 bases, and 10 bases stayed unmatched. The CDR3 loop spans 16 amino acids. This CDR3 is CASSLASGTVGEKLFF. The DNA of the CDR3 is TGTGCCAGCAGCTTGGCCTCCGGGACAGTGGGCGAAAAACTGTTTTTT.

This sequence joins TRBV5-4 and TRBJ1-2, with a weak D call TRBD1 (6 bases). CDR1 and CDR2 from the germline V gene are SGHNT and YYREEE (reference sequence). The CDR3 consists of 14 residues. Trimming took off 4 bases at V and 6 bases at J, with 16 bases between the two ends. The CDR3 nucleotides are TGTGCCAGCAGCCCGGGGGGCAGGGATAATGGCTACACCTTC. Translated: CASSPGGRDNGYTF.

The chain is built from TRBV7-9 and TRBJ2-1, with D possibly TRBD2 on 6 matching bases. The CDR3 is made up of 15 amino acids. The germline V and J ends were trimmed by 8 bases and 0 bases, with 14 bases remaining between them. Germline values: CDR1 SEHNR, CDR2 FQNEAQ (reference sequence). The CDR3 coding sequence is TGTGCCAGCGGCGGGACCGACACCTCCTACAATGAGCAGTTCTTC. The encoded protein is CASGGTDTSYNEQFF.

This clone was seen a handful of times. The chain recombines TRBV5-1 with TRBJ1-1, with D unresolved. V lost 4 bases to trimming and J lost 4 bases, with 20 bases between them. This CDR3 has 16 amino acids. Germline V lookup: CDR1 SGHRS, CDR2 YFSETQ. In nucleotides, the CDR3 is TGCGCCAGCAGCCCTATACCGCGAGGGCCGAGCACTGAAGCTTTCTTT. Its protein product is CASSPIPRGPSTEAFF. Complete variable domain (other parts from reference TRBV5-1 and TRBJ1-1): KAGVTQTPRYLIKTRGQQVTLSCSPISGHRSVSWYQQTPGQGLQFLFEYFSETQRNKGNFPGRFSGRQFSNSRSEMNVSTLELGDSALYLCASSPIPRGPSTEAFFGQGTRLTVV.

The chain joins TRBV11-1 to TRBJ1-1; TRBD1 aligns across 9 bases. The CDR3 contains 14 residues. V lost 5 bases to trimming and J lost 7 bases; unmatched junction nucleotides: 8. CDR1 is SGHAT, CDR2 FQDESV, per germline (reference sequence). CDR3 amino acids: CASSKGQGMVEAFF. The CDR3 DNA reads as TGTGCCAGCAGCAAGGGACAGGGAATGGTTGAAGCTTTCTTT.

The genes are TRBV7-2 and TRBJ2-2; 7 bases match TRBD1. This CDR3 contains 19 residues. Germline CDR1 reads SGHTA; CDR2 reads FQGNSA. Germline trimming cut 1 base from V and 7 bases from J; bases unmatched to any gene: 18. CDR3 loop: CASSLDPPDRAPRDGELFF. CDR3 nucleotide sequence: TGTGCCAGCAGCTTAGATCCACCCGACAGGGCGCCTCGGGACGGGGAGCTGTTTTTT. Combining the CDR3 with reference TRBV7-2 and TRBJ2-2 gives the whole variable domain GAGVSQSPSNKVTEKGKDVELRCDPISGHTALYWYRQSLGQGLEFLIYFQGNSAPDKSGLPSDRFSAERTGGSVSTLTIQRTQQEDSAVYLCASSLDPPDRAPRDGELFFGEGSRLTVL.

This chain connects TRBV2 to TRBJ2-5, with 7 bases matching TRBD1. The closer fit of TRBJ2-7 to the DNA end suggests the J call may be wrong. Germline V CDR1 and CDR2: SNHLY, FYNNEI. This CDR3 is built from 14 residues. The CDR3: CASSVGGAVYEQYF. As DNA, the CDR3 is TGTGCCAGCAGTGTAGGGGGCGCGGTCTACGAGCAGTACTTC.

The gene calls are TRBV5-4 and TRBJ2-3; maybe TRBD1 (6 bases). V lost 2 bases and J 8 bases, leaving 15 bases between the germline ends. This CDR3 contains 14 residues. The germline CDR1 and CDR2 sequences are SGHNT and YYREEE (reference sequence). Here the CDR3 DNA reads TGTGCCAGCAGCTTAAATACAGGGTTAGGTACGCAGTATTTT. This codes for CASSLNTGLGTQYF.

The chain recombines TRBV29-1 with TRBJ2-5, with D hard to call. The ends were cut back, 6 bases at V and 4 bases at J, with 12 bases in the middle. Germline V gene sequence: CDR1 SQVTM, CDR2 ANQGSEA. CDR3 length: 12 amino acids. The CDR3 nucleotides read TGCAGCGTCAGGATAGTAGGAGAGACCCAGTACTTC. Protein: CSVRIVGETQYF. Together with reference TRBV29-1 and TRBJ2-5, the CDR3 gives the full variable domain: SAVISQKPSRDICQRGTSLTIQCQVDSQVTMMFWYRQQPGQSLTLIATANQGSEATYESGFVIDKFPISRPNLTFSTLTVSNMSPEDSSIYLCSVRIVGETQYFGPGTRLLVL.

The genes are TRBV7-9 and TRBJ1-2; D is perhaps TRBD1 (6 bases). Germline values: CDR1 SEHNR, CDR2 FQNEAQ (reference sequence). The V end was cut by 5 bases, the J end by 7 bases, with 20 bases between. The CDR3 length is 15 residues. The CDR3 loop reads CASSPLGGAFAGYTF. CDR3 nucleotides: TGTGCCAGCAGCCCCCTGGGGGGGGCATTCGCTGGCTACACCTTC.

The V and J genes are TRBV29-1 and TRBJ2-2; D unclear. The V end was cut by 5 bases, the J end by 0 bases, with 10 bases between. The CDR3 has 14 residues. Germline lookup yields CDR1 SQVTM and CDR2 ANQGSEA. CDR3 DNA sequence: TGCAGCGTTAAAACATTCGCGAACACCGGGGAGCTGTTTTTT. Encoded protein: CSVKTFANTGELFF.

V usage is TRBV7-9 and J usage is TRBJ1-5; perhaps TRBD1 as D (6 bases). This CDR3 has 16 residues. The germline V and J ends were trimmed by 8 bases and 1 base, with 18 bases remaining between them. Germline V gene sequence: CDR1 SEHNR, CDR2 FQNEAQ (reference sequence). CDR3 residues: CASRSWARGSNQPQHF. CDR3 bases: TGTGCCAGCCGTTCATGGGCCAGGGGAAGCAATCAGCCCCAGCATTTT.

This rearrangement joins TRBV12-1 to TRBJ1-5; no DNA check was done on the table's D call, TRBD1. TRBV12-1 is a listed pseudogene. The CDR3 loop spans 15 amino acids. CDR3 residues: CASSFLRGGNQPQHF. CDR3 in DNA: TGTGCCAGCAGCTTCCTCAGGGGGGGCAATCAGCCCCAGCATTTT.

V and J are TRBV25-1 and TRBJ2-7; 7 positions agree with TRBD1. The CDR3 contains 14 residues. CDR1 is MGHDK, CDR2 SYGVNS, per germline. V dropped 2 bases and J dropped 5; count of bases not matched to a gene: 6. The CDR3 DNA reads TGTGCCAGCAGTGAACCTGGGACAGCCCACGAGCAGTACTTC. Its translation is CASSEPGTAHEQYF.

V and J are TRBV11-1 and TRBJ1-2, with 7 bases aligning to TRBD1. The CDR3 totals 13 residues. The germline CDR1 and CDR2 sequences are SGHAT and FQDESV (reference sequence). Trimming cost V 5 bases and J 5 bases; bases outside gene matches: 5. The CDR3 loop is CASSRLQGYGYTF. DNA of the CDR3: TGTGCCAGCAGCCGATTACAGGGGTATGGCTACACCTTC. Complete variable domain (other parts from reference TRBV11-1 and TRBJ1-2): EAEVAQSPRYKITEKSQAVAFWCDPISGHATLYWYRQILGQGPELLVQFQDESVVDDSQLPKDRFSAERLKGVDSTLKIQPAELGDSAMYLCASSRLQGYGYTFGSGTRLTVV.